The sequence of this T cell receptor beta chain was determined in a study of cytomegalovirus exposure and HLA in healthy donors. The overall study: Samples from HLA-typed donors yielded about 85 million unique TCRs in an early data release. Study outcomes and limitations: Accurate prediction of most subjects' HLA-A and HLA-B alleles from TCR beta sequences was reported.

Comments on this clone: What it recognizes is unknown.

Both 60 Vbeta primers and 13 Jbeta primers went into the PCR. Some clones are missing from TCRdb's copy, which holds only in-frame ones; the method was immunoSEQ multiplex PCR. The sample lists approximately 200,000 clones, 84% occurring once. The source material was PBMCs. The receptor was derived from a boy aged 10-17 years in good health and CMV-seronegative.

Written as DNA, the CDR3 is TGTGCCAGCACCTCCGGTCGGGGGACAGACTACGAGCAGTACTTC. The encoded protein is CASTSGRGTDYEQYF. The chain is built from TRBV6-5 and TRBJ2-7; D is perhaps TRBD1 (7 bases). Germline CDR1 is MNHEY and CDR2 is SVGAGI. The CDR3 contains 15 residues. The V end lost 7 bases, the J end lost 3 bases, and 19 bases lay between the germline ends.